This T cell receptor (beta chain) was observed in a study of blood T cell repertoires in COVID-19. TCRdb keeps only in-frame clones here, not all; method: immunoSEQ multiplex PCR. The sample gives a few hundred thousand clones, roughly nine tenths of which show up once; roughly 0.92% is in the top ten. The CDR3 length is 15 residues. Germline loops: CDR1 SGHTA, CDR2 FQGNSA. The ends lost 4 bases at V and 7 bases at J; junction bases unmatched: 10. The rearrangement joins TRBV7-2 to TRBJ2-1; the match to TRBD2 covers 7 bases. The sequence came from a woman aged 40 to 50 who had recovered from COVID-19. Sequencing was performed on peripheral blood. In DNA, the CDR3 is TGTGCCAGCAGCTCTTCGGGTGCGGGAGTGAATGAGCAGTTCTTC. Translated: CASSSSGAGVNEQFF.